A single sample gave rise to the 10 T cell receptor beta chains below, sequenced in a study of blood T cell repertoires in COVID-19. Measured with immunoSEQ multiplex PCR; TCRdb has only the in-frame clones, and not every one. The data contain 250,000 or so clones, nearly 90% of them seen just once; the ten biggest clones take up 10% to 12%. Sequencing input: PBMCs or T cells enriched from blood (not recorded which). Receptors were obtained from a young man who had recovered from COVID-19.

The chain employs TRBV27 and TRBJ1-2, with D possibly matching TRBD1 (5 bases). Germline CDR1 MNHEY, CDR2 SMNVEV (reference sequence). Trimming left V 5 bases short and J 2 bases short, with 9 bases between. This CDR3 comprises 13 residues. CDR3 DNA: TGTGCCAGCAGTCCCCGACAGAACTATGGCTACACCTTC. It is translated as CASSPRQNYGYTF.

The chain uses TRBV7-2 and TRBJ1-5; D not resolved. Germline V CDR1 and CDR2: SGHTA, FQGNSA. This CDR3 has 15 amino acids. The V end lost 8 bases, the J end lost 0 bases, and 14 bases lay between the germline ends. The CDR3 region has the DNA TGTGCCAGCTCACCATTGAGGTATAGCAATCAGCCCCAGCATTTT. Translated: CASSPLRYSNQPQHF.

J is TRBJ1-6 and V is TRBV28; 8 bases are shared with TRBD1. Unmatched junction bases numbered 14, after V lost 7 bases and J lost 9 bases. CDR3 length: 16 residues. CDR1 MDHEN and CDR2 SYDVKM come from the germline V gene. The CDR3 loop is CASTTPWGTGGSPLHF. The CDR3 DNA follows: TGTGCCAGCACCACCCCATGGGGGACAGGCGGTTCACCCCTCCACTTT.

The chain combines TRBV3-1 (or the pseudogene TRBV3-2) with TRBJ2-3; 7 bases are shared with TRBD2. This CDR3 region has 17 residues. J lost 3 bases, V lost 4 bases, and 13 bases had no gene match. Germline-derived CDR1 and CDR2 are LGHDT and YNNKEL (reference sequence). In nucleotides, the CDR3 is TGTGCCAGCAGCCGAGGCTTAGTGGGGGGGGGAACAGATACGCAGTATTTT. This codes for CASSRGLVGGGTDTQYF.

V usage is TRBV10-3 and J usage is TRBJ2-1; the match to TRBD2 covers 9 bases. The V gene's germline CDR1 is ENHRY and CDR2 SYGVKD. The V segment lost 9 bases and the J segment 7 bases; nucleotides outside the gene matches: 7. CDR3 length equals 13 residues. The CDR3 spells CAMASGGRNEQFF. The CDR3 DNA is TGTGCCATGGCCAGCGGGGGGAGGAATGAGCAGTTCTTC.

V gene TRBV3-1 (or the pseudogene TRBV3-2) combines with J gene TRBJ2-7; TRBD2 matches at 12 bases. V was pared by 3 bases and J by 2 bases, with 8 bases of the junction left unmatched. The CDR3 is 17 residues long. CDR1 LGHDT and CDR2 YNNKEL come from the germline V gene (reference sequence). Here the CDR3 reads CASSHPWTSGVTYEQYF. The CDR3 DNA sequence: TGTGCCAGCAGCCATCCTTGGACTAGCGGGGTTACCTACGAGCAGTACTTC.

V and J are TRBV6-6 and TRBJ2-1; tentatively, D is TRBD1 (6 bases). V was trimmed by 8 bases and J by 1 base, leaving 15 bases between them. The CDR3 runs 15 residues. Germline V gene lookup returns CDR1 MNHNY and CDR2 SVGAGI (reference sequence). The CDR3 region is CASGRQDLSYNEQFF. DNA of the CDR3: TGTGCCAGCGGAAGACAGGATCTTTCCTACAATGAGCAGTTCTTC.

This clone appeared once. This sequence joins TRBV4-2 and TRBJ1-2, with a possible D match to TRBD1 (6 bases). V dropped 0 bases and J dropped 3 bases, with 11 bases sitting between them. Germline assignment: CDR1 LGHNA and CDR2 YNFKEQ. This CDR3 contains 15 residues. The CDR3 loop is CASSQDDRSDYGYTF. The CDR3 nucleotides are TGTGCCAGCAGCCAAGATGACAGGAGTGACTATGGCTACACCTTC.

Remarks on this clone: One end of the junction does not line up with germline, which may come from a read error. The chain joins TRBV7-2 to TRBJ1-5; D gene uncertain. The CDR3 loop spans 13 amino acids. The germline CDR1 and CDR2 sequences are SGHTA and FQGNSA. CDR3 in DNA: TGTGCCAGCGGATATACCCCGGGAGCCCCCTTGGATTTT. Translated: CASGYTPGAPLDF.

V and J are TRBV4-3 and TRBJ2-6; a possible D gene is TRBD1 (5 bases). The V and J ends lost 0 bases and 0 bases respectively, with 15 bases between them. Germline V lookup: CDR1 LGHNA, CDR2 YSLEER. The CDR3 loop spans 19 amino acids. CDR3 sequence: CASSQEWGRSFSGANVLTF. CDR3 bases: TGCGCCAGCAGCCAAGAATGGGGCAGATCATTCTCTGGGGCCAACGTCCTGACTTTC.